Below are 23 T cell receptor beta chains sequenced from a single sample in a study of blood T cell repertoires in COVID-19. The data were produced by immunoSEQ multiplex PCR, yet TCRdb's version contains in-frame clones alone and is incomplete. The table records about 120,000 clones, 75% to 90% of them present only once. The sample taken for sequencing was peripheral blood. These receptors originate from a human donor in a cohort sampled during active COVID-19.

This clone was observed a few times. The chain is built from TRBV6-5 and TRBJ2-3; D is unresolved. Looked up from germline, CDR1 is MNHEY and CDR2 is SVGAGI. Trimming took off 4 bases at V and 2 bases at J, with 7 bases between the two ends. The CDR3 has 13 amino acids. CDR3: CASSLQYTDTQYF. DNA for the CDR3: TGTGCCAGCAGTTTACAGTACACAGATACGCAGTATTTT.

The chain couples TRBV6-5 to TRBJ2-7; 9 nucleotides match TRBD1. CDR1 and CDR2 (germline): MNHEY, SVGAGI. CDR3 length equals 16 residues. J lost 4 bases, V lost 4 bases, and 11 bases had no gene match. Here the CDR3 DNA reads TGTGCCAGCAGTTGGACGCCGGGACAGGGACTTTACGAGCAGTACTTC. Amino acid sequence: CASSWTPGQGLYEQYF.

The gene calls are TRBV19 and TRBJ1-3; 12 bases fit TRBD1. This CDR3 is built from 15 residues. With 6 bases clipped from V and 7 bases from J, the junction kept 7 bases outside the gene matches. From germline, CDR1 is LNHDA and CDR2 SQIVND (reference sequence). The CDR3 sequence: CASSVQGQGANTIYF. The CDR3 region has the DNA TGTGCCAGTAGCGTCCAGGGACAGGGGGCGAACACCATATATTTT.

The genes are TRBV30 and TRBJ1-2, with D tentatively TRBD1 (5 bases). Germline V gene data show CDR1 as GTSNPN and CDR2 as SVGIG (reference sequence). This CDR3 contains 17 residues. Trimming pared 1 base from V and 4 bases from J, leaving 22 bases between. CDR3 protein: CAWSAARTGTFGYGYTF. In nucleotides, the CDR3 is TGTGCCTGGAGTGCGGCACGGACCGGGACTTTTGGCTATGGCTACACCTTC.

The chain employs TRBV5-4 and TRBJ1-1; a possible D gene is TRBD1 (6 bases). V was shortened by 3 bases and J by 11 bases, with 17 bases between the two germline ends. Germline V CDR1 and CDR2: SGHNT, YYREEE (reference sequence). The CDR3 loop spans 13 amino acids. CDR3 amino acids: CASSSLDRTMAFF. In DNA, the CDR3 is TGTGCCAGCAGCTCCCTTGACAGGACAATGGCTTTCTTT. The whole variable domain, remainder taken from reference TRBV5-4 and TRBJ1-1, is ETGVTQSPTHLIKTRGQQVTLRCSSQSGHNTVSWYQQALGQGPQFIFQYYREEENGRGNFPPRFSGLQFPNYSSELNVNALELDDSALYLCASSSLDRTMAFFGQGTRLTVV.

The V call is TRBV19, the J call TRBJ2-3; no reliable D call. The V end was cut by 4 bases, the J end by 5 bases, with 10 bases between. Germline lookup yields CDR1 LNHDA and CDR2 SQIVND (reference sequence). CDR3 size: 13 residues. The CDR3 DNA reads TGTGCCAGTAGTAGGGCCGCTGAAGATACGCAGTATTTT. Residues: CASSRAAEDTQYF.

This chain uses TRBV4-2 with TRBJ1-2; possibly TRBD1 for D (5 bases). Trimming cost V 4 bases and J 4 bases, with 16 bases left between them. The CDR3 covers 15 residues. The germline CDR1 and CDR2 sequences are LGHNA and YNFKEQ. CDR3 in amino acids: CASSPQGKISYGYTF. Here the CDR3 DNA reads TGTGCCAGCAGCCCCCAGGGAAAGATTAGCTATGGCTACACCTTC.

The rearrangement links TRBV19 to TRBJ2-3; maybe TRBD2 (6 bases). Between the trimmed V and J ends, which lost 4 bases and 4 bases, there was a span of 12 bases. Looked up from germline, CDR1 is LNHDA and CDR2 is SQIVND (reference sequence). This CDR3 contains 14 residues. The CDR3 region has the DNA TGTGCCAGTAGTAGTAGGAGGGTTTCAGATACGCAGTATTTT. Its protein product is CASSSRRVSDTQYF. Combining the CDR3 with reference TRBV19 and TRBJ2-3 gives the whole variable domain DGGITQSPKYLFRKEGQNVTLSCEQNLNHDAMYWYRQDPGQGLRLIYYSQIVNDFQKGDIAEGYSVSREKKESFPLTVTSAQKNPTAFYLCASSSRRVSDTQYFGPGTRLTVL.

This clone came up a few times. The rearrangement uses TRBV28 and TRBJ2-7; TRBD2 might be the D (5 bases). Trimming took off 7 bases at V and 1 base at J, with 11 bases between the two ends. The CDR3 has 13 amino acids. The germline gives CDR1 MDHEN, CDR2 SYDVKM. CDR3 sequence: CASKPPGSYEQYF. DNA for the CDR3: TGTGCCAGCAAACCCCCGGGATCCTACGAGCAGTACTTC.

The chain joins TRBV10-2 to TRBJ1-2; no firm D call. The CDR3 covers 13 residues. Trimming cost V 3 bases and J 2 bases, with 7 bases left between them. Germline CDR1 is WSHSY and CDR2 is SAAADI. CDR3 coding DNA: TGCGCCAGCAGTGACCCCCGGAACTATGGCTACACCTTC. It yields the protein CASSDPRNYGYTF.

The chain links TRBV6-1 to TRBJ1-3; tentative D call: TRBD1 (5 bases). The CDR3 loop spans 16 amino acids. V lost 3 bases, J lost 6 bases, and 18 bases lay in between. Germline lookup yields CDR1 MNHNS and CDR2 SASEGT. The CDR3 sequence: CASSESLTGGKNTIYF. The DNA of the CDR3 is TGTGCCAGCAGTGAGAGTCTTACGGGGGGGAAAAACACCATATATTTT.

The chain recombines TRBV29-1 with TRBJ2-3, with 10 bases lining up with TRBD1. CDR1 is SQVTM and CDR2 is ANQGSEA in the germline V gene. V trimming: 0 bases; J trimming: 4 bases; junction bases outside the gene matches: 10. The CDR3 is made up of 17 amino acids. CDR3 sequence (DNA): TGCAGCGTTGAAGACCTGCGTTGGGGACAGGGGCCAGATACGCAGTATTTT. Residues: CSVEDLRWGQGPDTQYF.

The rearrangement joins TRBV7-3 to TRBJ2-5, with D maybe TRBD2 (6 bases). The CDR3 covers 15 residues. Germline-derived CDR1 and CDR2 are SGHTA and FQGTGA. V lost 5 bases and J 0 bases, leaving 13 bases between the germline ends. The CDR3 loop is CASSPGAGNQETQYF. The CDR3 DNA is TGTGCCAGCAGCCCCGGGGCGGGGAACCAAGAGACCCAGTACTTC.

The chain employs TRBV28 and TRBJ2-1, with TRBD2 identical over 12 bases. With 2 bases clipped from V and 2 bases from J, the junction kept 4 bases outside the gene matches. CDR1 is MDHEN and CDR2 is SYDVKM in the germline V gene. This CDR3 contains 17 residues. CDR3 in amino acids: CASSLRPSGRAYNEQFF. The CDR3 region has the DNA TGTGCCAGCAGTTTAAGGCCTAGCGGGAGGGCCTACAATGAGCAGTTCTTC.

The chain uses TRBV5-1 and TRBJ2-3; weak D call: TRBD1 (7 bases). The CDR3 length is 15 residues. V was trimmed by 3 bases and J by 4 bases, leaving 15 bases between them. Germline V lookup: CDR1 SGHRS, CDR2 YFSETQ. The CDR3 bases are TGCGCCAGCAGCTCTGCGGGACAGCTGGCAGATACGCAGTATTTT. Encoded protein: CASSSAGQLADTQYF.

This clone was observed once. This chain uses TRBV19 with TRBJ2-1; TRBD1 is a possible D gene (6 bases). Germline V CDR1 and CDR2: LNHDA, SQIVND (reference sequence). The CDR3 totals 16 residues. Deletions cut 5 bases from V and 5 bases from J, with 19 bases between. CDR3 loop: CASSALRGIGHNEQFF. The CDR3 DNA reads TGTGCCAGTAGTGCGCTCAGGGGAATAGGGCACAATGAGCAGTTCTTC.

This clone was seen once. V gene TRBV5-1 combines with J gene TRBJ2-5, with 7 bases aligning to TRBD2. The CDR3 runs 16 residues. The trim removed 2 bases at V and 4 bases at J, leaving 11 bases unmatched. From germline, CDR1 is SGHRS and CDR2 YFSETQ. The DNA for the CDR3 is TGCGCCAGCAGCTTTACGGGGACTAACCCCCCAGAGACCCAGTACTTC. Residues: CASSFTGTNPPETQYF.

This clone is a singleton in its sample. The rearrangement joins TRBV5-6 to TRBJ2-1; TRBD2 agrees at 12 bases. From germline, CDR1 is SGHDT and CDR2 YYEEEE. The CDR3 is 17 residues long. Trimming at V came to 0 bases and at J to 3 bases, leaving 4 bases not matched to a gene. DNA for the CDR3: TGTGCCAGCAGCTTGGGGCTAGCGGGGGGGATCTACAATGAGCAGTTCTTC. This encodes CASSLGLAGGIYNEQFF.

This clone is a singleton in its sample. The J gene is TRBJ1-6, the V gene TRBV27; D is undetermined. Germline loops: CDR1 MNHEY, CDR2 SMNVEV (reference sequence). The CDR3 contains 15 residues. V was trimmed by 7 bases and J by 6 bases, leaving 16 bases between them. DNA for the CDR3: TGTGCCAGCACCTCGCTAAGCCCCTCTAATTCACCCCTCCACTTT. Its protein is CASTSLSPSNSPLHF.

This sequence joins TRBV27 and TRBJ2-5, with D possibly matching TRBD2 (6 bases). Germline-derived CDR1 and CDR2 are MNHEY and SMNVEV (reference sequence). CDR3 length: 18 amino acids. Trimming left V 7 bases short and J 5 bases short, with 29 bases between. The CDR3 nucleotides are TGTGCCAGCAAGTCACCCGCGCCCGGAGGTCTAGCGTTTGAGACCCAGTACTTC. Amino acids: CASKSPAPGGLAFETQYF.

CDR3 coding DNA: TGTGCCAGCAGCCCCCCGGGGGGGGCTCGGGAAAAACTGTTTTTT. Amino acid sequence: CASSPPGGAREKLFF. The rearrangement links TRBV5-6 to TRBJ1-4; a possible D gene is TRBD1 (6 bases). The CDR3 spans 15 residues. Trimming shortened V by 4 bases and J by 8 bases, and 18 bases separated the two germline ends. Germline-derived CDR1 and CDR2 are SGHDT and YYEEEE. Full variable domain (remainder filled in from reference TRBV5-6 and TRBJ1-4): DAGVTQSPTHLIKTRGQQVTLRCSPKSGHDTVSWYQQALGQGPQFIFQYYEEEERQRGNFPDRFSGHQFPNYSSELNVNALLLGDSALYLCASSPPGGAREKLFFGSGTQLSVL.

The CDR3 reads CASSQAGTSFNEQFF. The DNA for the CDR3 is TGCGCCAGCAGCCAAGCCGGGACTAGCTTCAATGAGCAGTTCTTC. V gene TRBV4-1 combines with J gene TRBJ2-1, with 9 bases identical to TRBD2. V was pared by 1 base and J by 6 bases, with 4 bases of the junction left unmatched. The CDR3 is made up of 15 amino acids. Germline V gives CDR1 MGHRA, CDR2 YSYEKL.

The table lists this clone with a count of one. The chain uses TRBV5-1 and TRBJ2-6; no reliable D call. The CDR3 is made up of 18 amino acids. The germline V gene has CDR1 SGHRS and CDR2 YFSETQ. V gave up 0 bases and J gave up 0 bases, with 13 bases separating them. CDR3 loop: CASSLDRNIGSGANVLTF. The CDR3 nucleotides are TGCGCCAGCAGCTTGGACAGAAATATAGGCTCTGGGGCCAACGTCCTGACTTTC.